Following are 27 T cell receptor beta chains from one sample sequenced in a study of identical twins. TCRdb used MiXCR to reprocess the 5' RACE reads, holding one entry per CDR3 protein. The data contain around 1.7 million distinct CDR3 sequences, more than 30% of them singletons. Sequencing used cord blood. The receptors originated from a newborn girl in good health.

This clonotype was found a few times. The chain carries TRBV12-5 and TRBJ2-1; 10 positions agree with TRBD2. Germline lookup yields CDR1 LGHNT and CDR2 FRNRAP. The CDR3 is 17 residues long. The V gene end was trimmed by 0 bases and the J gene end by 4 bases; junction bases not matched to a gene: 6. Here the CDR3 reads CASGLVGSGLAYNEQFF. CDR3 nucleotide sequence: TGTGCTAGTGGTTTGGTAGGTTCGGGACTAGCGTACAATGAGCAGTTCTTC.

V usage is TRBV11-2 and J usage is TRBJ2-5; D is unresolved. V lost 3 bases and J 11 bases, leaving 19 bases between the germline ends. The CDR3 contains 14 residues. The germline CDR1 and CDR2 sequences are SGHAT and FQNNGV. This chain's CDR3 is CASSFEPKGNEQYF. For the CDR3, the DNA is TGTGCCAGCAGCTTTGAACCAAAGGGCAATGAGCAGTACTTC.

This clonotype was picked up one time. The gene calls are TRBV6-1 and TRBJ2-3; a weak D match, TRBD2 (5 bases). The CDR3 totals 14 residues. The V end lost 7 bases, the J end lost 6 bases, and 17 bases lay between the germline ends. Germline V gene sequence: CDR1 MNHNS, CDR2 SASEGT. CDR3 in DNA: TGTGCCAGCAATGGGTATGGGGAGTGGGATACGCAGTATTTT. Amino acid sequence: CASNGYGEWDTQYF.

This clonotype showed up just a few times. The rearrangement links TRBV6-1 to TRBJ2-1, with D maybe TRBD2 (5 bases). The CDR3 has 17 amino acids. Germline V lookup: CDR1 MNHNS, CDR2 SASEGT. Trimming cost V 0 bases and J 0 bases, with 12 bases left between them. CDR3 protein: CASSEAGYGGSYNEQFF. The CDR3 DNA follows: TGTGCCAGCAGTGAAGCAGGATACGGAGGCTCCTACAATGAGCAGTTCTTC.

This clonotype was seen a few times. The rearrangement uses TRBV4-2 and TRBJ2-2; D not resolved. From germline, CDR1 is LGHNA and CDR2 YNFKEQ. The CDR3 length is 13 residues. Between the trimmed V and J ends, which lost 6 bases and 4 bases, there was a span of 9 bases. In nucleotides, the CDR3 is TGTGCCAGCAGAACCATAGGCACCGGGGAGCTGTTTTTT. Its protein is CASRTIGTGELFF.

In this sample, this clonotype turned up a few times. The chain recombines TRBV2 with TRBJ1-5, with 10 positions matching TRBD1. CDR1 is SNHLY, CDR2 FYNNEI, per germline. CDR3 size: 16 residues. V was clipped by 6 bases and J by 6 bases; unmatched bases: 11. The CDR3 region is CASSGIGTGVSQPQHF. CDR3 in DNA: TGTGCCAGCAGCGGGATTGGGACAGGGGTGAGTCAGCCCCAGCATTTT.

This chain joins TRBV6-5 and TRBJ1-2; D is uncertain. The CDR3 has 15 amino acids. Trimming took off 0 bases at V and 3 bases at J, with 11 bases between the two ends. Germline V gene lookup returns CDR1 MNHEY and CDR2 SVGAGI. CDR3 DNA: TGTGCCAGCAGTTACTCGAGTGTTGGAGACTATGGCTACACCTTC. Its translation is CASSYSSVGDYGYTF.

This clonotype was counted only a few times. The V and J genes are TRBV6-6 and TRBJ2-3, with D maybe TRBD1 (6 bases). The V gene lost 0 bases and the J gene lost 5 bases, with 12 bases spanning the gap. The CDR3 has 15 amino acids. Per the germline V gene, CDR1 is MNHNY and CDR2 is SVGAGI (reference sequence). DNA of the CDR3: TGTGCCAGCAGTTACTCCCAGGGGTTGGGAGATACGCAGTATTTT. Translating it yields CASSYSQGLGDTQYF.

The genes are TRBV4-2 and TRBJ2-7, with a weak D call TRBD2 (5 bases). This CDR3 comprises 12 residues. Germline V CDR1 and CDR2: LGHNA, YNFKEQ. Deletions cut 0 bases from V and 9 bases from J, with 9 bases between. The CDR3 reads CASSQDASGQYF. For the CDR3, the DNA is TGTGCCAGCAGCCAAGACGCAAGCGGGCAGTACTTC.

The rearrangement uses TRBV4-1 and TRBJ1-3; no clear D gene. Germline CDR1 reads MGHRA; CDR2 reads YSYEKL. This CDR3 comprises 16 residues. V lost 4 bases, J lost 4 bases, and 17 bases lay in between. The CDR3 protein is CASSRDLPATGNTIYF. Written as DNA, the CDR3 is TGCGCCAGCAGCCGAGATCTGCCGGCTACGGGAAACACCATATATTTT.

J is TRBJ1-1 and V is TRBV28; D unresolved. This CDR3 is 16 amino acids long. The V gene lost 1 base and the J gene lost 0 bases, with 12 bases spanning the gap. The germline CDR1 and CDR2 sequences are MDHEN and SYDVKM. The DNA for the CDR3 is TGTGCCAGCAGTTTATATGCCGGCGGAATGAACACTGAAGCTTTCTTT. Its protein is CASSLYAGGMNTEAFF.

DNA of the CDR3: TGTGCCAGCAGCGTAGATCCGGGCCGAACCAAGCATTTT. Protein: CASSVDPGRTKHF. The chain links TRBV7-2 to TRBJ1-5; no reliable D call. V was clipped by 5 bases and J by 14 bases, with 19 bases between them. Germline values: CDR1 SGHTA, CDR2 FQGNSA. CDR3 length: 13 residues.

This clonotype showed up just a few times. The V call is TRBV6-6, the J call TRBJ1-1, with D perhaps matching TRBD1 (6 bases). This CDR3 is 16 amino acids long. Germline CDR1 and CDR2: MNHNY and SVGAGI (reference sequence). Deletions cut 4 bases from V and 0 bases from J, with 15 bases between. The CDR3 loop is CASSLVGGGMNTEAFF. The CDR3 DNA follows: TGTGCCAGCAGTTTAGTTGGAGGGGGTATGAACACTGAAGCTTTCTTT.

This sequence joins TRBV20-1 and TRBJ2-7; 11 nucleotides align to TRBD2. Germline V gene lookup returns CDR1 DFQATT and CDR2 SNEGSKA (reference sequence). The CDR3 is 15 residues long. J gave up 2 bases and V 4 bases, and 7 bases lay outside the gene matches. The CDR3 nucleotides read TGCAGTGCTACTACCGGGACTAGCGGCACCTACGAGCAGTACTTC. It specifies CSATTGTSGTYEQYF.

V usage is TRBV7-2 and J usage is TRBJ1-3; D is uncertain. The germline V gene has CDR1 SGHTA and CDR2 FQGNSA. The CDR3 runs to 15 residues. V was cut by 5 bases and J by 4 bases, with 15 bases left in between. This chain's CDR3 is CASSPPGLKGNTIYF. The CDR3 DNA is TGTGCCAGCAGCCCCCCCGGGCTCAAGGGAAACACCATATATTTT. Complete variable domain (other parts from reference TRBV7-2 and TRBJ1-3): GAGVSQSPSNKVTEKGKDVELRCDPISGHTALYWYRQSLGQGLEFLIYFQGNSAPDKSGLPSDRFSAERTGGSVSTLTIQRTQQEDSAVYLCASSPPGLKGNTIYFGEGSWLTVV.

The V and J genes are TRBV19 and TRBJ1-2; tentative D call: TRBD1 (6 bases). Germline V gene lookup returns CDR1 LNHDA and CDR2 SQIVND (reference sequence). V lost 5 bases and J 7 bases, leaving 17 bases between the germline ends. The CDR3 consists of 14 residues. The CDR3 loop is CASSPGQKRIGYTF. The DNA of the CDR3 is TGTGCCAGTAGTCCCGGACAGAAGCGTATTGGCTACACCTTC. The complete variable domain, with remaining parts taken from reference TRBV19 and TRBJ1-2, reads DGGITQSPKYLFRKEGQNVTLSCEQNLNHDAMYWYRQDPGQGLRLIYYSQIVNDFQKGDIAEGYSVSREKKESFPLTVTSAQKNPTAFYLCASSPGQKRIGYTFGSGTRLTVV.

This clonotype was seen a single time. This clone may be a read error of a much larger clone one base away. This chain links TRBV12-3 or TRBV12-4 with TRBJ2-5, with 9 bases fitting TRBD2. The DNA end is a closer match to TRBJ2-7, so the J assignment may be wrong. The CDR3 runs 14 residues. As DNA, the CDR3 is TGTGCCAGCAGTTCTCTCCGACTAGCGGACGAGCAGTACTTC. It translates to CASSSLRLADEQYF.

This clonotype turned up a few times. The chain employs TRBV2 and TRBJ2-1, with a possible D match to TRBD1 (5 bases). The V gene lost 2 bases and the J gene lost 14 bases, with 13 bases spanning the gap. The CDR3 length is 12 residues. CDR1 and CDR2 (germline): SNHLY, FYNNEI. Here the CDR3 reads CASSEQDKLKFF. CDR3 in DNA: TGTGCCAGCAGTGAACAGGACAAACTCAAGTTCTTC.

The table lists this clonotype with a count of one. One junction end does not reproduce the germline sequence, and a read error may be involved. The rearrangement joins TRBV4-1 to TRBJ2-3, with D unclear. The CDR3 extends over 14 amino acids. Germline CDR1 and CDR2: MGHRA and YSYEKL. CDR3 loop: CASSPRPATDTLYF. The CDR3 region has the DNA TGCGCCAGCAGCCCACGACCGGCCACAGATACGCTGTATTTT.

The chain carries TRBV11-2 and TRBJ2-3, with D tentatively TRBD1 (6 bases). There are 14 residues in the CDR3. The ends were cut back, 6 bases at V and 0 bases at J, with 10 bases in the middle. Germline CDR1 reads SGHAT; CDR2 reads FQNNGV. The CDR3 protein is CASRHRESTDTQYF. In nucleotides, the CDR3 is TGTGCCAGCAGGCACAGGGAGAGCACAGATACGCAGTATTTT.

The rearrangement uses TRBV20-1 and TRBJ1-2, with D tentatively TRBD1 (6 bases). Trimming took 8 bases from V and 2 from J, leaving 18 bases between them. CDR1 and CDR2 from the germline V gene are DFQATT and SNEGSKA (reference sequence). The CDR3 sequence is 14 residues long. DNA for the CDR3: TGCAGTACGGGGGGCGGGGGGTCCAACTATGGCTACACCTTC. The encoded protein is CSTGGGGSNYGYTF.

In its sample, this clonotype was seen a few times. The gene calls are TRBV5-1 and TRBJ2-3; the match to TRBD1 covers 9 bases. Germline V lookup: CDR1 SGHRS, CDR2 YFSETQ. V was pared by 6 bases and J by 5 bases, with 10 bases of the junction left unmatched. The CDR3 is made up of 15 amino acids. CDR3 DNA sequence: TGCGCCAGCACGACCGGGACAGGGTGGGGAGATACGCAGTATTTT. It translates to CASTTGTGWGDTQYF.

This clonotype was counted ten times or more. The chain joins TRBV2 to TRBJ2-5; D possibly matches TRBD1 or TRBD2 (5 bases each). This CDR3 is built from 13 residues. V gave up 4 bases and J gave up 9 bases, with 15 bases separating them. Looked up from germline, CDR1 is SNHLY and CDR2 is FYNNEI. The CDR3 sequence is CASSGNGGIPQYF. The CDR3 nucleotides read TGTGCCAGCAGTGGAAATGGGGGAATTCCCCAGTACTTC.

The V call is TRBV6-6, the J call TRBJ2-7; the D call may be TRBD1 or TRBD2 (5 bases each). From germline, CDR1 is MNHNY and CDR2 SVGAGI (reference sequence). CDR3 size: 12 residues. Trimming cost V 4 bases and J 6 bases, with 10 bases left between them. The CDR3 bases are TGTGCCAGCAGTTCAAGGGGACCCGAGCAGTACTTC. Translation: CASSSRGPEQYF.

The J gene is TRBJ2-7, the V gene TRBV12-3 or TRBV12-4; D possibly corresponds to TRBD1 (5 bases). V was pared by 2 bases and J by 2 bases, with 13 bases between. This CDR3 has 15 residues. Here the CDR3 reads CASSLRIGVTYEQYF. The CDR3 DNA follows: TGTGCCAGCAGTTTAAGGATAGGGGTAACCTACGAGCAGTACTTC.

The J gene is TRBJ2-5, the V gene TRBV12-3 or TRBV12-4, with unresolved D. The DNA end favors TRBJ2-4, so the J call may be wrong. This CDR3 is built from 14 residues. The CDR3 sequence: CASSLAGPRNIQYF. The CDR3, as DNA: TGTGCCAGCAGTTTAGCGGGTCCCAGGAACATTCAGTACTTC.

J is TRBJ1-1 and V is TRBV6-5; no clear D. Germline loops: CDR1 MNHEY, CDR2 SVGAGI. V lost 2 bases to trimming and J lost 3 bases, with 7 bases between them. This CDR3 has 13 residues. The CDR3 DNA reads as TGTGCCAGCAGTTACCTAGGGTACACTGAAGCTTTCTTT. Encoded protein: CASSYLGYTEAFF.